Detailed here is one TCR beta chain. Its target is not known. The data were obtained in a study of cytomegalovirus exposure and HLA in healthy donors. Study-wide points: Later, an analysis found that TCR clusters from the first cohort tended to co-occur in the 130 or so validation repertoires. In vitro assays verified that three CMV-associated chains recognized CMV antigens specifically. The study labeled roughly 160 TCR beta chains cytomegalovirus-associated.

Germline CDR1 is LNHDA and CDR2 is SQIVND (reference sequence). V lost 5 bases and J 4 bases, leaving 17 bases between the germline ends. CDR3 length: 15 residues. Here immunoSEQ multiplex PCR was the method, and the copy in TCRdb shows in-frame clones only, minus some. The data contain some 150,000 clones, just over 85% of them seen just once; the ten biggest clones take up 2.1%. The material sequenced was PBMCs. This receptor was obtained from a human donor in good health. The chain couples TRBV19 to TRBJ1-2; unclear D gene. Here the CDR3 reads CASSPDGGFGYGYTF. The CDR3, as DNA: TGTGCCAGTAGTCCGGATGGAGGGTTCGGCTATGGCTACACCTTC. Looking up the rest from reference TRBV19 and TRBJ1-2 gives the full variable domain: DGGITQSPKYLFRKEGQNVTLSCEQNLNHDAMYWYRQDPGQGLRLIYYSQIVNDFQKGDIAEGYSVSREKKESFPLTVTSAQKNPTAFYLCASSPDGGFGYGYTFGSGTRLTVV.